Each of the 28 T cell receptor beta chains below was sequenced from the same sample in a study of blood T cell repertoires in COVID-19. Profiled with immunoSEQ multiplex PCR; TCRdb holds only in-frame clones, not every one. The table has under 200,000 clones, about 86% seen once; the top ten hold approximately 18%. Sequencing was performed on peripheral blood. Every receptor here comes from a woman in her 70s who had recovered from COVID-19.

The chain employs TRBV3-1 (or the pseudogene TRBV3-2) and TRBJ2-1; the match to TRBD2 covers 14 bases. J was trimmed by 8 bases and V by 4 bases; bases with no gene match: 7. CDR1 is LGHDT and CDR2 is YNNKEL in the germline V gene (reference sequence). The CDR3 covers 16 residues. Here the CDR3 DNA reads TGTGCCAGCAGCCTCCGGACTAGCGGGAGGCGGGATGAGCAGTTCTTC. This sequence encodes CASSLRTSGRRDEQFF.

This clone was found many times. The chain employs TRBV27 and TRBJ2-1, with 10 positions matching TRBD2. Germline V gene lookup returns CDR1 MNHEY and CDR2 SMNVEV (reference sequence). Losses at the gene ends were 6 bases for V and 7 bases for J; bases not matched to a gene: 9. The CDR3 spans 15 residues. In nucleotides, the CDR3 is TGTGCCAGCAGACCGACTAGCGGGTACTTTAATGAGCAGTTCTTC. This codes for CASRPTSGYFNEQFF.

The J gene is TRBJ1-1, the V gene TRBV5-1; 11 bases are a match to TRBD1. CDR1 is SGHRS, CDR2 YFSETQ, per germline. The V and J ends lost 3 bases and 3 bases, in that order; junction bases with no gene match: 13. This CDR3 contains 18 residues. In nucleotides, the CDR3 is TGCGCCAGCAGCTCTAACCACGGACAGGGGGCTGGGGACACTGAAGCTTTCTTT. It yields the protein CASSSNHGQGAGDTEAFF.

The chain joins TRBV4-2 to TRBJ1-4; a possible D gene is TRBD1 (5 bases). V was shortened by 0 bases and J by 7 bases, with 9 bases between the two germline ends. The CDR3 has 14 residues. The germline CDR1 and CDR2 sequences are LGHNA and YNFKEQ. In DNA form, the CDR3 reads TGTGCCAGCAGCCAAGATGGGAGGGGTGAAAAACTGTTTTTT. It encodes CASSQDGRGEKLFF.

This rearrangement joins TRBV6-5 to TRBJ1-2, with 8 bases matching TRBD1. CDR1 and CDR2 from the germline V gene are MNHEY and SVGAGI. J gave up 7 bases and V 4 bases, and 14 bases lay outside the gene matches. CDR3 length: 16 residues. The CDR3 is CASSFALDREYGGYTF. CDR3 nucleotide sequence: TGTGCCAGCAGTTTCGCCCTGGACAGGGAATATGGTGGCTACACCTTC.

The DNA for the CDR3 is TGCGCCAGCAGCTCGGGACAGGGGGCGAAGGAAGCTTTCTTT. Translated: CASSSGQGAKEAFF. The chain has TRBV5-1 and TRBJ1-1, with 12 bases fitting TRBD1. After removal of 3 bases from V and 8 bases from J, the junction contained 5 bases not matched to a gene. Germline V lookup: CDR1 SGHRS, CDR2 YFSETQ. The CDR3 is 14 residues long.

The J gene is TRBJ2-7, the V gene TRBV5-4; TRBD2 aligns across 11 bases. After removal of 0 bases from V and 1 base from J, the junction contained 9 bases not matched to a gene. The CDR3 runs 18 residues. CDR1 is SGHNT, CDR2 YYREEE, per germline (reference sequence). The CDR3 region is CASSLGGQLAGVSYEQYF. CDR3 coding DNA: TGTGCCAGCAGCTTGGGGGGCCAACTAGCGGGAGTGTCCTACGAGCAGTACTTC.

This chain connects TRBV18 to TRBJ2-5, with 9 bases that match TRBD1. Per germline, CDR1 KGHSH and CDR2 LQKENI. V shed 3 bases and J 5 bases; nucleotides not matched to a gene: 7. This CDR3 is 15 amino acids long. The CDR3 region has the DNA TGTGCCAGCTCACCGGGACAGGGTGGTCGGGAGACCCAGTACTTC. This sequence encodes CASSPGQGGRETQYF.

This clone was found a few times. The V call is TRBV6-5, the J call TRBJ1-5; D might be TRBD1 (6 bases). Trimming stripped 5 bases from V and 7 bases from J, with 12 bases between. There are 13 residues in the CDR3. Germline CDR1 and CDR2: MNHEY and SVGAGI. The CDR3 DNA sequence: TGTGCCAGCAGTACAGGGTTCCGCCAGCCCCAGCATTTT. This translates into CASSTGFRQPQHF.

This clone was observed a handful of times. The chain employs TRBV7-3 and TRBJ2-2; possibly TRBD1 for D (6 bases). The V end was cut by 8 bases, the J end by 7 bases, with 17 bases between. Germline V CDR1 and CDR2: SGHTA, FQGTGA. This CDR3 is 14 amino acids long. CDR3 nucleotide sequence: TGTGCCAGCCATCAGGGGAGCCCAGGCGGGGAGCTGTTTTTT. It is translated as CASHQGSPGGELFF.

This rearrangement joins TRBV21-1 to TRBJ2-5; TRBD2 is the table's D call and was not checked against the DNA. TRBV21-1 is a known pseudogene. The CDR3 consists of 13 residues. The CDR3 DNA sequence: TGTGCCAGCAGCAAGCCACTAGGGGAGACCCAGTACTTC. Its protein product is CASSKPLGETQYF.

The chain has TRBV7-3 and TRBJ2-7; 8 nucleotides line up with TRBD2. The V segment lost 2 bases and the J segment 3 bases; nucleotides outside the gene matches: 12. Germline-derived CDR1 and CDR2 are SGHTA and FQGTGA. This CDR3 contains 17 residues. The CDR3 DNA sequence: TGTGCCAGCAGCTTATTGCGGGAGGCCGCCATGGGCTACGAGCAGTACTTC. Translating it yields CASSLLREAAMGYEQYF.

This clone was counted once. V gene TRBV19 combines with J gene TRBJ1-4, with TRBD1 identical over 10 bases. The junction had 5 bases not matched to a gene; V was cut back by 4 bases and J by 6 bases. Germline V gives CDR1 LNHDA, CDR2 SQIVND (reference sequence). CDR3 length: 15 residues. The CDR3 here is CASSRRGTGDEKLFF. The CDR3 region has the DNA TGTGCCAGTAGTAGACGGGGGACAGGGGATGAAAAACTGTTTTTT.

V is TRBV28 and J is TRBJ2-3; 7 nucleotides line up with TRBD2. The CDR3 runs 16 residues. Germline CDR1 reads MDHEN; CDR2 reads SYDVKM. Trimming removed 1 base from V and 3 bases from J; junction bases left unmatched: 7. CDR3 sequence: CASSLLTGGGTDTQYF. The CDR3 bases are TGTGCCAGCAGTTTATTGACGGGGGGAGGTACAGATACGCAGTATTTT.

V is TRBV24-1 and J is TRBJ2-7, with a tentative D call TRBD2 (6 bases). Germline V gene lookup returns CDR1 KGHDR and CDR2 SFDVKD. V lost 4 bases to trimming and J lost 3 bases, with 15 bases between them. The CDR3 is 15 amino acids. The CDR3 nucleotides read TGTGCCACCAGTGACACCTCGCGGGGCCACTACGAGCAGTACTTC. Amino acid sequence: CATSDTSRGHYEQYF.

The chain is built from TRBV6-5 and TRBJ1-3; tentatively, D is TRBD1 (5 bases). CDR3 length: 12 amino acids. CDR1 MNHEY and CDR2 SVGAGI come from the germline V gene. The germline V and J ends were trimmed by 2 bases and 8 bases, with 7 bases remaining between them. CDR3 in amino acids: CASSYGGDTIYF. The CDR3 DNA follows: TGTGCCAGCAGTTACGGGGGGGACACCATATATTTT.

Turning to this clone: The sample contains more than one DNA sequence encoding this CDR3. The chain joins TRBV6-5 to TRBJ2-7; D is possibly TRBD1 (6 bases). V was clipped by 6 bases and J by 2 bases, with 11 bases between them. CDR1 is MNHEY and CDR2 is SVGAGI in the germline V gene. This CDR3 comprises 13 residues. The CDR3, as DNA: TGTGCCAGCAGCCTACAGGGCCCCTACGAGCAGTACTTC. It encodes CASSLQGPYEQYF.

V usage is TRBV2 and J usage is TRBJ2-1; TRBD2 might be the D (6 bases). The CDR3 runs to 14 residues. V lost 7 bases and J 5 bases, leaving 15 bases between the germline ends. Germline V gives CDR1 SNHLY, CDR2 FYNNEI. The CDR3 protein is CASTTGTYDNEQFF. The CDR3 DNA reads TGTGCCAGCACAACCGGGACTTACGACAATGAGCAGTTCTTC.

Points on this clone: This CDR3 is also generated by other DNA sequences in the sample. This chain connects TRBV28 to TRBJ2-7, with a possible D match to TRBD2 (6 bases). CDR1 MDHEN and CDR2 SYDVKM come from the germline V gene. Trimming removed 1 base at V and 4 bases at J, with 11 bases between. This CDR3 is 14 amino acids long. The CDR3 sequence is CASSLSGTPYEQYF. The CDR3 DNA follows: TGTGCCAGCAGTTTATCGGGGACTCCTTACGAGCAGTACTTC. Complete variable domain (other parts from reference TRBV28 and TRBJ2-7): DVKVTQSSRYLVKRTGEKVFLECVQDMDHENMFWYRQDPGLGLRLIYFSYDVKMKEKGDIPEGYSVSREKKERFSLILESASTNQTSMYLCASSLSGTPYEQYFGPGTRLTVT.

This clone has just one count. The chain employs TRBV6-2 or TRBV6-3 and TRBJ1-2; 7 bases align to TRBD1. Losses at the gene ends were 5 bases for V and 2 bases for J; bases not matched to a gene: 5. The CDR3 spans 14 residues. Germline V lookup: CDR1 MNHEY, CDR2 SVGEGT. The CDR3 sequence is CASSPRDSNYGYTF. The CDR3 DNA sequence: TGTGCCAGCAGTCCGCGGGACAGCAACTATGGCTACACCTTC.

The chain uses TRBV27 and TRBJ1-6, with 8 bases identical to TRBD1. V lost 4 bases to trimming and J lost 9 bases; unmatched junction nucleotides: 8. The CDR3 totals 15 residues. From germline, CDR1 is MNHEY and CDR2 SMNVEV (reference sequence). CDR3: CASSSQTGDRSPLHF. As DNA, the CDR3 is TGTGCCAGCAGTTCTCAGACAGGGGATCGTTCACCCCTCCACTTT.

The rearrangement uses TRBV19 and TRBJ2-7; 7 bases are shared with TRBD1. From germline, CDR1 is LNHDA and CDR2 SQIVND (reference sequence). V shed 6 bases and J 2 bases; nucleotides not matched to a gene: 7. CDR3 length: 14 amino acids. DNA of the CDR3: TGTGCCAGTAGCAGGACAGGTGATCCCTACGAGCAGTACTTC. It translates to CASSRTGDPYEQYF.

The chain links TRBV4-1 to TRBJ2-1; 7 nucleotides agree with TRBD2. The CDR3 has 15 amino acids. The germline V gene has CDR1 MGHRA and CDR2 YSYEKL. V was pared by 7 bases and J by 0 bases, with 6 bases of the junction left unmatched. The DNA of the CDR3 is TGCGCCAGCACCCTTGGCGGGGGCTCCTACAATGAGCAGTTCTTC. Translating gives CASTLGGGSYNEQFF.

The chain uses TRBV5-1 and TRBJ2-5; TRBD2 matches 10 bases. V shed 7 bases and J 1 base; nucleotides not matched to a gene: 10. Germline V gene lookup returns CDR1 SGHRS and CDR2 YFSETQ. This CDR3 comprises 16 residues. DNA of the CDR3: TGCGCCAGCGGTGGGGAGACTAGCGGGTTCCAAGAGACCCAGTACTTC. Its protein is CASGGETSGFQETQYF.

The V and J genes are TRBV27 and TRBJ2-6; 7 bases align to TRBD1. Trimming took 5 bases from V and 0 from J; bases not matched to a gene: 10. The V gene's germline CDR1 is MNHEY and CDR2 SMNVEV (reference sequence). This CDR3 comprises 18 residues. The CDR3 DNA reads as TGTGCCAGCAGTCTACTCCGGGACAGAGACTCTGGGGCCAACGTCCTGACTTTC. Amino acids: CASSLLRDRDSGANVLTF.

This sequence joins TRBV7-3 and TRBJ1-1; the D gene is possibly TRBD1 (6 bases). V was cut by 1 base and J by 8 bases, with 11 bases left in between. Looked up from germline, CDR1 is SGHTA and CDR2 is FQGTGA. The CDR3 extends over 13 amino acids. Written as DNA, the CDR3 is TGTGCCAGCAGCTTAAGAGGGGGAGCCGAAGCTTTCTTT. This codes for CASSLRGGAEAFF.

J is TRBJ2-5 and V is TRBV5-1; TRBD2 matches at 9 bases. CDR1 is SGHRS, CDR2 YFSETQ, per germline. The junction had 8 bases not matched to a gene; V was cut back by 0 bases and J by 5 bases. The CDR3 sequence is 16 residues long. CDR3 DNA sequence: TGCGCCAGCAGCTTGGCGGCTAGCGGGACGGGGGAGACCCAGTACTTC. It codes for CASSLAASGTGETQYF.

The V call is TRBV3-1 (or the pseudogene TRBV3-2), the J call TRBJ2-3; D perhaps matches TRBD2 (6 bases). V was trimmed by 8 bases and J by 0 bases, leaving 12 bases between them. Germline loops: CDR1 LGHDT, CDR2 YNNKEL (reference sequence). This CDR3 is built from 14 residues. CDR3 bases: TGTGCCAGCGGGCAGCGGGCAAGCACAGATACGCAGTATTTT. This sequence encodes CASGQRASTDTQYF.